The following is a T cell receptor beta chain sequence with its context. Between the trimmed V and J ends, which lost 3 bases and 0 bases, there was a span of 11 bases. The germline V gene encodes CDR1 KGHSH and CDR2 LQKENI. The CDR3 extends over 16 amino acids. This sample is drawn from a study of blood T cell repertoires in COVID-19. Assay: immunoSEQ multiplex PCR; the TCRdb copy retains only in-frame clones and omits some. The sample comprises about 150,000 clones, 75% to 85% of which are singletons, and about 12% rests with the top ten. This TCR derives from a woman aged 60-75 years with COVID-19, enrolled during active disease. The sequenced sample consisted of peripheral blood. This chain links TRBV18 with TRBJ1-4; D may be TRBD1 (5 bases). The CDR3 loop reads CASSPPSRATNEKLFF. Here the CDR3 DNA reads TGTGCCAGCTCACCGCCCAGCAGGGCAACTAATGAAAAACTGTTTTTT.